Below are 9 T cell receptor beta chains sequenced from a single sample in a study of T cells in Graves' hyperthyroidism and ophthalmopathy. Amplified regions were TCR beta CDR3 sequences from RNA transcripts. First-round RT-PCR with HTBI primers amplified the TCR CDR3 region. TCRdb re-derived calls from the multiplex PCR reads in MiXCR, one entry per CDR3 protein. The data show roughly 500,000 distinct CDR3 sequences, with roughly 46% seen just once and around 20% held by the top ten. Material for sequencing was peripheral blood or thyroid tissue (not recorded which). These receptors were collected from an adult woman with Graves' disease, either hyperthyroidism or ophthalmopathy (not recorded which).

The chain combines TRBV19 with TRBJ1-1; possible D gene TRBD1, 6 bases. CDR1 is LNHDA and CDR2 is SQIVND in the germline V gene (reference sequence). There are 13 residues in the CDR3. V was cut by 6 bases and J by 6 bases, with 14 bases left in between. The chain's CDR3 is CASRETGNPEAFF. In DNA, the CDR3 is TGTGCCAGTAGAGAGACAGGTAATCCTGAAGCTTTCTTT.

With regard to this clonotype: Being one base from a much bigger clone, this may be a read error. The V and J genes are TRBV7-9 and TRBJ2-7; D is undetermined. The CDR3 is 14 amino acids. In germline, CDR1 is SEHNR, CDR2 FQNEAQ (reference sequence). The CDR3 sequence is CASGLYPGGYERYF. Here the CDR3 DNA reads TGTGCCAGCGGATTATACCCCGGTGGCTACGAGCGGTACTTC.

This clonotype was picked up a small number of times. The junction differs from germline at one of its ends, possibly a read error. The rearrangement links TRBV20-1 to TRBJ1-2; D remains unclear. The CDR3 sequence is 11 residues long. Germline V gene data show CDR1 as DFQATT and CDR2 as SNEGSKA (reference sequence). DNA of the CDR3: TGCAGTGCCAGAGGCCTAGCGGGCTACACCTTC. Amino acid sequence: CSARGLAGYTF.

This clonotype was seen many times. The chain is built from TRBV7-9 and TRBJ1-1; D is unclear. The CDR3 covers 12 residues. CDR1 is SEHNR and CDR2 is FQNEAQ in the germline V gene (reference sequence). Trimming shortened V by 6 bases and J by 2 bases, and 7 bases separated the two germline ends. The CDR3 here is CASSFQNTEAFF. The CDR3 bases are TGTGCCAGCAGTTTTCAAAACACTGAAGCTTTCTTT.

V and J are TRBV5-6 and TRBJ2-5, with 7 bases aligning to TRBD1. This CDR3 region has 15 residues. V lost 4 bases to trimming and J lost 1 base; unmatched junction nucleotides: 7. CDR1 and CDR2 (germline): SGHDT, YYEEEE. The CDR3, as DNA: TGTGCCAGCAGCCCTATGACAGGGTTCCAAGAGACCCAGTACTTC. Translated: CASSPMTGFQETQYF. Using reference TRBV5-6 and TRBJ2-5 for the parts outside the CDR3, the full variable domain is DAGVTQSPTHLIKTRGQQVTLRCSPKSGHDTVSWYQQALGQGPQFIFQYYEEEERQRGNFPDRFSGHQFPNYSSELNVNALLLGDSALYLCASSPMTGFQETQYFGPGTRLLVL.

This clonotype has ten or more counts. The V call is TRBV7-9, the J call TRBJ1-5; 7 nucleotides line up with TRBD1. The ends lost 2 bases at V and 0 bases at J; junction bases unmatched: 1. The CDR3 runs to 15 residues. Germline V gene lookup returns CDR1 SEHNR and CDR2 FQNEAQ (reference sequence). The CDR3 region has the DNA TGTGCCAGCAGCTTAACAGGGGATAGCAATCAGCCCCAGCATTTT. Translation: CASSLTGDSNQPQHF.

The V gene is TRBV28, the J gene TRBJ2-7; the D is unclear. V was clipped by 7 bases and J by 5 bases, with 15 bases between them. The CDR3 totals 13 residues. Germline values: CDR1 MDHEN, CDR2 SYDVKM. CDR3 sequence reads: CASKGRIVDEQYF. The CDR3 bases are TGTGCCAGCAAAGGACGGATCGTCGACGAGCAGTACTTC. The whole variable domain, filled in from reference TRBV28 and TRBJ2-7, reads DVKVTQSSRYLVKRTGEKVFLECVQDMDHENMFWYRQDPGLGLRLIYFSYDVKMKEKGDIPEGYSVSREKKERFSLILESASTNQTSMYLCASKGRIVDEQYFGPGTRLTVT.

The J gene is TRBJ2-5, the V gene TRBV25-1, with 8 bases fitting TRBD1. CDR1 is MGHDK and CDR2 is SYGVNS in the germline V gene. This CDR3 spans 13 amino acids. V was clipped by 6 bases and J by 2 bases; unmatched bases: 2. The chain's CDR3 is CASRGTGQETQYF. The DNA of the CDR3 is TGTGCCAGCAGAGGGACAGGACAAGAGACCCAGTACTTC.

The genes are TRBV6-6 and TRBJ2-2; D call uncertain. This CDR3 contains 15 residues. Trimming shortened V by 0 bases and J by 7 bases, and 12 bases separated the two germline ends. Per the germline V gene, CDR1 is MNHNY and CDR2 is SVGAGI (reference sequence). The CDR3 spells CASSYSNLVGGELFF. CDR3 nucleotides: TGTGCCAGCAGTTACTCGAATCTGGTGGGCGGGGAGCTGTTTTTT.